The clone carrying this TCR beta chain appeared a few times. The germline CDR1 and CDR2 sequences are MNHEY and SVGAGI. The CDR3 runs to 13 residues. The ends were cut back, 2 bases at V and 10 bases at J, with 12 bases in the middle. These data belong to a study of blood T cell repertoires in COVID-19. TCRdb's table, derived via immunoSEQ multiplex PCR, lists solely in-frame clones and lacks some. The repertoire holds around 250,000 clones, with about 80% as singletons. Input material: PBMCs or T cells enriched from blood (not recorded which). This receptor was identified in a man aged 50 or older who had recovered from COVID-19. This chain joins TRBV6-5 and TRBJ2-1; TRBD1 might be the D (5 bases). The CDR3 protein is CASSYRQGGEQFF. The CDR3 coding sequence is TGTGCCAGCAGTTACCGGCAGGGCGGCGAGCAGTTCTTC.